This TCR beta chain was obtained from a study of T-cell reconstitution after alpha-beta-depleted transplantation in children (dated by TCRdb to 2016 to 2017). For the study in its entirety: Using TCR repertoire profiling, the study followed T-cell immune reconstitution in a quantitative way in children after TCRalphabeta/CD19-depleted allogeneic hematopoietic cell transplantation.

The V end gives up 2 bases and the J end 5 bases, leaving 10 bases in the junction not matched to a gene. From its cysteine to its phenylalanine, the CDR3 spans 17 amino acids. Solely the CDR3 DNA is kept, with 51 bases framed from the first base. According to the germline V gene, CDR1 reads SGHRS and CDR2 reads YFSETQ. To prepare the library, PCR was applied. The sample was run on an Illumina HiSeq 2500. To normalize quantification of the TCRbeta repertoire, the TCR libraries were built with molecular barcoding that relied on unique molecular identifiers. In TCRdb, the public reads were trimmed at Q25 with fastp and aligned with MiXCR, with productive beta chains retained. For every CDR3 protein sequence, its rows merge into one entry that carries the most common genes and DNA. The sample data list just over 200,000 distinct CDR3 sequences, and roughly 8.1% of these were observed just once. Approximately 40% of the sample belongs to the ten largest clones.

The full study reports these points: Hyperexpanded clone frequencies declined over subsequent months; after one year, T-cell counts and TCRbeta diversity were mostly attributed to newly produced T cells. The apparently early recovery of alphabetaT-cell counts about two months after transplant reportedly depended on only several hundred rapidly expanded clones that came from non-depleted graft cells. In some patients, high TCRbeta diversity at day 60 was attributed to recipient T cells and intrathymic progenitors that had survived conditioning.

The label giving this sample's treatment or condition can be read as: allogeneic hematopoietic cell transplantation with graft depleted of TCRalphabeta T cells and CD19 B cells. Transplant recipients were children who received TCRalphabeta/CD19-depleted allogeneic hematopoietic cell grafts. Many counts were recorded for this clonotype. Its antigen remains undetermined. Per-base qualities were not stored, and no clone one base away is much larger. The V and J genes are TRBV5-1 and TRBJ2-5; 12 bases in the junction line up with TRBD2. This specimen was PBMCs, mostly from graft donor cells, taken 360 days after TCRalphabeta/CD19-depleted stem cell transplant. The sequence was collected from a male patient aged 2 to 10 who had a stem cell transplant for acute myeloid leukemia, so the T cells may come from the graft donor. The CDR3 is CASSLMLAGGPTETQYF. In nucleotides, the sequence is TGCGCCAGCAGCTTAATGCTAGCGGGAGGGCCGACTGAGACCCAGTACTTC.